This TCR beta chain appears in the sequencing data of a study of vaccination and CD4 T cells after COVID-19. The overall study: Cultures serving as controls received a peptide pool (CEFX or HIV-1 Nef) or no peptide. Overall study findings and caveats: Researchers report that 304 of 307 vaccine-specific clones in convalescent patients proved spike mono-reactive.

Sequenced with the Oncomine TCR Beta short-read assay was DNA taken from cultured CD4+ T cells. MiXCR, run by TCRdb on the PCR reads, gives a single entry per CDR3 protein. The data show 20,000 or so distinct CDR3 sequences, with around 55% seen just once and about 7.5% held by the top ten. The CDR3 length is 13 residues. Looked up from germline, CDR1 is DFQATT and CDR2 is SNEGSKA (reference sequence). A few counts support this clonotype. Its target is unknown. The treatment was: approximately nine-day PBMC culture with coronavirus spike peptide pools or control peptides (ViraFEST assay). Sequenced: CD4+ T cells from blood, cultured in vitro. The chain has TRBV20-1 and TRBJ1-1; 7 bases are a match to TRBD1. The TCR originated in a human donor who had recovered from COVID-19. The chain's CDR3 is CRVGGTANTEAFF. The CDR3 DNA is TGCAGGGTTGGAGGGACAGCGAACACTGAAGCTTTCTTT.